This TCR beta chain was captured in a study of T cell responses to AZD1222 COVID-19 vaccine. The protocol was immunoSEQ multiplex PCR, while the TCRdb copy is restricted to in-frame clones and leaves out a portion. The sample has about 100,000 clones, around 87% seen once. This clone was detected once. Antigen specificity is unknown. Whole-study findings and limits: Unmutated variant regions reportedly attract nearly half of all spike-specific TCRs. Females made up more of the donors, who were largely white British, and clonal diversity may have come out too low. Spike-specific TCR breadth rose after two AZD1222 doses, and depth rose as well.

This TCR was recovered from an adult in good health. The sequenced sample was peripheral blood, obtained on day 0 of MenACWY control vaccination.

CDR3 amino acids: CASSRGTGTNYGYTF. As DNA, the CDR3 is TGTGCCAGCAGTCGTGGGACAGGAACTAACTATGGCTACACCTTC. This sequence joins TRBV6-5 and TRBJ1-2, with TRBD1 matching 8 bases. Germline CDR1 MNHEY, CDR2 SVGAGI. This CDR3 comprises 15 residues. V shed 5 bases, J shed 0 bases, and the junction held 5 bases outside the gene matches.